This T cell receptor (beta chain) was captured in a study of a mutant IDH1 vaccine in newly diagnosed glioma. Overall study context: Vaccines were begun 4-6 weeks after radiotherapy alone, or with temozolomide cycles. It was radiotherapy, temozolomide, or both that patients received previously, with most receiving both. Week 47 marked visit V13, whereas week 35 marked visit V12.

To note about this clone: Its antigen is unknown.

Data came from immunoSEQ multiplex PCR; TCRdb stores just in-frame clones and leaves some out. Found here are about 56,000 clones, under 85% of them singletons; the top ten hold 3% to 4%. The time point denotes: week 47, end of study. Vaccine doses each comprised 300 ug of mutant IDH1 20-mer peptide, with topical imiquimod. The CDR3 has 16 amino acids. Trimming cost V 4 bases and J 4 bases; bases outside gene matches: 7. Germline V gene sequence: CDR1 SGHTA, CDR2 FQGNSA. The material was PBMCs, obtained from a glioma patient whose treatment included an IDH1 peptide vaccine. The clonotype originates from a woman aged 50 to 65 with glioma. The V gene is TRBV7-2, the J gene TRBJ2-2; 9 bases map to TRBD1. The CDR3 loop reads CASSSPGQGSTGELFF. CDR3 nucleotides: TGTGCCAGCAGCTCACCAGGACAGGGGAGCACCGGGGAGCTGTTTTTT.